These T cell receptor beta chains were read from a single sample in a study of identical twins. TCRdb passed the 5' RACE reads through MiXCR, listing each CDR3 protein once. The profile shows about 690,000 distinct CDR3 sequences, approximately 21% of them singletons. Separately, the same data were catalogued under a study of T cells expressing NK-cell markers.

Input material: PBMCs. These TCRs come from a woman between 18 and 30 years old in good health. CDR3s include the opening cysteine and the closing phenylalanine or tryptophan. D genes are given only for firm matches. Some rows have no size entry. The others give once, few or many, or a class for an expanded clone.

J	size	V	D	DNA	CDR3
TRBJ1-2	NA	TRBV7-2	NA	TGTGCCAGCAGCCCCCGGGAAGGTTTCGCCGGCTACACCTTC	CASSPREGFAGYTF
TRBJ2-1	many	TRBV10-3	NA	TGTGCCATCAGTGGGACTACAGCGTACAATGAGCAGTTCTTC	CAISGTTAYNEQFF
TRBJ2-2	NA	TRBV29-1	NA	TGCAGCGCCTCTCGGGGGGCGGGCACCGGGGAGCTGTTTTTT	CSASRGAGTGELFF
TRBJ2-1	few	TRBV20-1	TRBD2	TGCAGTGCCCCCGGGGCGGGAGTAAGTGAGCAGTTCTTC	CSAPGAGVSEQFF
TRBJ2-3	NA	TRBV20-1	NA	TGCAGTGCTAACGCGGCCGGGCGAACGCAGTATTTT	CSANAAGRTQYF
TRBJ2-7	once	TRBV5-1	NA	TGCGCCAGCAGCTTGTTTAATAGGGGCCACGAGCAGTACTTC	CASSLFNRGHEQYF
TRBJ2-3	NA	TRBV12-5	TRBD2	TGTGCTAGTGGTTTGGTACCAGATGGGACTAGCGGGGTTCGGGATACGCAGTATTTT	CASGLVPDGTSGVRDTQYF
TRBJ2-1	few	TRBV20-1	NA	TGCAGTGCTAGTTTTAGCGGTAACACCAATGAGCAGTTCTTC	CSASFSGNTNEQFF
TRBJ1-3	few	TRBV20-1	NA	TGCAGTGCTAGTCGGGGAGGCTACGGAAACACCATATATTTT	CSASRGGYGNTIYF
TRBJ2-1	NA	TRBV4-3	TRBD2	TGCGCCAGCAGCCAAGGGGGACTAGCGGGGGGGTTTGAGCAGTTCTTC	CASSQGGLAGGFEQFF
TRBJ2-4	many	TRBV4-1	NA	TGCGCCAGCAGCCAAAGGGGGGCCAAAAACATTCAGTACTTC	CASSQRGAKNIQYF
TRBJ2-3	few	TRBV20-1	TRBD2	TGCAGTGCACAGCGGGGGCCACCTAAAGATACGCAGTATTTT	CSAQRGPPKDTQYF
TRBJ1-2	NA	TRBV2	NA	TGTGCCAGCAGGCCCTACTATGGCTACACCTTC	CASRPYYGYTF
TRBJ2-1	NA	TRBV20-1	NA	TGCAGTGCTAGGGGAACCGACAGTTCCTACAATGAGCAGTTCTTC	CSARGTDSSYNEQFF
TRBJ2-7	many	TRBV7-9	TRBD2	TGTGCCAGCAGCCTAAGCGGGAGGGCTTACGAGCAGTACTTC	CASSLSGRAYEQYF
TRBJ2-4	few	TRBV6-5	NA	TGTGCCAGCAGTTTGACAGGTCTTAAAAACATTCAGTACTTC	CASSLTGLKNIQYF
TRBJ1-1	many	TRBV20-1	NA	TGCAGTGCACCCCTGGGCAGGGCTTTCAACACTGAAGCTTTCTTT	CSAPLGRAFNTEAFF
TRBJ2-7	few	TRBV29-1	TRBD1	TGCAGCGTTGGGTTTGGACAGGCCTCCAACTACGAGCAGTACTTC	CSVGFGQASNYEQYF